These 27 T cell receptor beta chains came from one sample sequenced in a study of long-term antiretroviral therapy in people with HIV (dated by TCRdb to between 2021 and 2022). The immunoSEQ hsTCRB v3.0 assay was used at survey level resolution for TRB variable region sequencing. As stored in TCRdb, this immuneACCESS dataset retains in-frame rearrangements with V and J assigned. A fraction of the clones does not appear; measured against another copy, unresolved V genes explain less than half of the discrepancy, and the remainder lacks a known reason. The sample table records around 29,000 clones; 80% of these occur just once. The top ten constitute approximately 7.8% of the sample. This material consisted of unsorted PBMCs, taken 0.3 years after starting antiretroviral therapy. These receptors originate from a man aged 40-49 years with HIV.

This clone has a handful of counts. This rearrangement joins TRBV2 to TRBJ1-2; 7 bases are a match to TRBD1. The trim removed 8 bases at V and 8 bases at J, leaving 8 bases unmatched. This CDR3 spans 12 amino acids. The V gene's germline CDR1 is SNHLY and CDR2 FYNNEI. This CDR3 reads CASGTGDSGYTF. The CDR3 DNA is TGTGCCAGCGGAACTGGGGACAGCGGCTACACCTTC.

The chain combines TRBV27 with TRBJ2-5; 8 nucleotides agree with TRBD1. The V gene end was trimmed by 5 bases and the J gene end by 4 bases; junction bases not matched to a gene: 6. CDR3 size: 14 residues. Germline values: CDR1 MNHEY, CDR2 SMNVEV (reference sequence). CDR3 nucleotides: TGTGCCAGCAGTGAGGACAGGGCGGGAGAGACCCAGTACTTC. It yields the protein CASSEDRAGETQYF.

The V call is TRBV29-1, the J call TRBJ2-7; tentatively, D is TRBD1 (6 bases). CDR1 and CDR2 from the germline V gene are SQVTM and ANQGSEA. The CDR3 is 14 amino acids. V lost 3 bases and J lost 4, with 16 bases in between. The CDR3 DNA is TGCAGCGTTGATGGGGGACAACAGGGATACGAGCAGTACTTC. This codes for CSVDGGQQGYEQYF.

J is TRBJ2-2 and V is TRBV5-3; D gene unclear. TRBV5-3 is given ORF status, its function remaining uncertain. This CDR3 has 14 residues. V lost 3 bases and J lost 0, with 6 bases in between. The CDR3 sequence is CARSWAANTGELFF. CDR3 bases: TGTGCCAGAAGCTGGGCAGCGAACACCGGGGAGCTGTTTTTT.

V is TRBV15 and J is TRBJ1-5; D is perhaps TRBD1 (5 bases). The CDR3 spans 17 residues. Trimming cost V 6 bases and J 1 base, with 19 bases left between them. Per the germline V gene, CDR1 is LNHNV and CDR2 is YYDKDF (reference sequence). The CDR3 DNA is TGTGCCACCAGTCCCGAGCGGCAGGGTAGGAGCAATCAGCCCCAGCATTTT. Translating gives CATSPERQGRSNQPQHF.

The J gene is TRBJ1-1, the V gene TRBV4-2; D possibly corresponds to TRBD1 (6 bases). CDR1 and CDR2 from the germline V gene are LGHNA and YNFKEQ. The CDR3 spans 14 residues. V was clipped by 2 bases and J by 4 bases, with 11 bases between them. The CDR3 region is CASSQSHRVTEAFF. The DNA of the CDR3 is TGTGCCAGCAGCCAATCTCACAGGGTCACTGAAGCTTTCTTT.

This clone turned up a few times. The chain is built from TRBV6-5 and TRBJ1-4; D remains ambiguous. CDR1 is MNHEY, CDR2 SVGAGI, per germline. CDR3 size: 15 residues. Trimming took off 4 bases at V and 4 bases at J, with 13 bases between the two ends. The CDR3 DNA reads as TGTGCCAGCAGTTCCTCTCTGGCGGGTAATGAAAAACTGTTTTTT. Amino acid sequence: CASSSSLAGNEKLFF.

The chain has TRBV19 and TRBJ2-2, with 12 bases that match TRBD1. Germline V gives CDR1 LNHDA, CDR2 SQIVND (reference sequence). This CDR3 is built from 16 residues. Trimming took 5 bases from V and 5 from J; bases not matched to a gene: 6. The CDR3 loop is CASSGGQGAKTGELFF. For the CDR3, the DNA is TGTGCCAGTAGTGGGGGACAGGGGGCTAAGACCGGGGAGCTGTTTTTT.

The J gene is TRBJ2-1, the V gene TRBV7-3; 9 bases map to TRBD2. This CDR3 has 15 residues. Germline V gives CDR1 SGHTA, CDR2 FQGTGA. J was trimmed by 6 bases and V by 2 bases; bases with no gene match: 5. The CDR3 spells CASSLQSGGINEQFF. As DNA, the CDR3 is TGTGCCAGCAGCTTACAGAGCGGGGGGATCAATGAGCAGTTCTTC.

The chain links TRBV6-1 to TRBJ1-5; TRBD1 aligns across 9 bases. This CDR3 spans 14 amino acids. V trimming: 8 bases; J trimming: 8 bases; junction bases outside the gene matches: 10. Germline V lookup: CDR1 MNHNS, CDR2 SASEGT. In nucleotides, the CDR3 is TGTGCCAGCTCTCGGACAGGGGCGTTAGAGCCCCAGCATTTT. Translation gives CASSRTGALEPQHF.

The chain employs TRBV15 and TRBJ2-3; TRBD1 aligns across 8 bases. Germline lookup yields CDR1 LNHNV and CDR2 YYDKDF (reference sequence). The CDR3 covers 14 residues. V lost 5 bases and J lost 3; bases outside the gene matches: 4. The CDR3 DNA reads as TGTGCCACCAGCCGGGGGACAGGAACAGATACGCAGTATTTT. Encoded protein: CATSRGTGTDTQYF.

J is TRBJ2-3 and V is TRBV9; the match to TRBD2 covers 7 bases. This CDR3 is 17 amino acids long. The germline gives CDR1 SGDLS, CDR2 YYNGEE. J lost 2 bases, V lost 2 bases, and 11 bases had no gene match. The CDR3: CASSVSPGGGITDTQYF. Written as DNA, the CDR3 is TGTGCCAGCAGCGTCTCCCCCGGCGGGGGAATCACAGATACGCAGTATTTT.

This CDR3 reads CASSSAIAYNEQFF. The CDR3 DNA follows: TGTGCCAGCAGCTCGGCAATCGCCTACAATGAGCAGTTCTTC. The rearrangement uses TRBV7-2 and TRBJ2-1, with no clear D. V was shortened by 4 bases and J by 2 bases, with 9 bases between the two germline ends. Germline V lookup: CDR1 SGHTA, CDR2 FQGNSA. This CDR3 spans 14 amino acids.

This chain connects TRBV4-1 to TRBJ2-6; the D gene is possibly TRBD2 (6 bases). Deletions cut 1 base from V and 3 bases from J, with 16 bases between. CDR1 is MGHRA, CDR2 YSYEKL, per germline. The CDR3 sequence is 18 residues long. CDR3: CASSQVGSAGFGANVLTF. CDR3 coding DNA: TGCGCCAGCAGCCAAGTCGGTTCGGCGGGGTTTGGGGCCAACGTCCTGACTTTC.

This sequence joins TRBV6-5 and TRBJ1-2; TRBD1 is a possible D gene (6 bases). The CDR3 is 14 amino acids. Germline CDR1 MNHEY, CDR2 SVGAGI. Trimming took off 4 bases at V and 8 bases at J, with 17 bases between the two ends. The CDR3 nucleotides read TGTGCCAGCAGTTCTGGGGCGGGGGCGGGCGGCTACACCTTC. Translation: CASSSGAGAGGYTF.

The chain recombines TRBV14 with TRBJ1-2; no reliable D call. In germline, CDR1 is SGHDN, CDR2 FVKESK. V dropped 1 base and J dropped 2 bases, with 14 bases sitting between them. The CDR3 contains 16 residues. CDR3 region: CASSQAAVVENYGYTF. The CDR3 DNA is TGTGCCAGCAGCCAAGCAGCAGTTGTTGAGAACTATGGCTACACCTTC.

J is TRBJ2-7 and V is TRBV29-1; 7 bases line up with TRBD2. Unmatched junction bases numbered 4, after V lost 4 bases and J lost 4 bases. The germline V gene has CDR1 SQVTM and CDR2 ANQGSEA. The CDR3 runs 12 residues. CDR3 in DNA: TGCAGCGTTGTTAGTAGCGGGTACGAGCAGTACTTC. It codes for CSVVSSGYEQYF.

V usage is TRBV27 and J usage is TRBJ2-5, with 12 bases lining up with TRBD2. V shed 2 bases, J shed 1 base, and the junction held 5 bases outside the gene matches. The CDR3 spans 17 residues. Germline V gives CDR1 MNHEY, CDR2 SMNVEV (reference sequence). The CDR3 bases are TGTGCCAGCAGTTTAAAAGGACTAGCGGGGCCCCAAGAGACCCAGTACTTC. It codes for CASSLKGLAGPQETQYF.

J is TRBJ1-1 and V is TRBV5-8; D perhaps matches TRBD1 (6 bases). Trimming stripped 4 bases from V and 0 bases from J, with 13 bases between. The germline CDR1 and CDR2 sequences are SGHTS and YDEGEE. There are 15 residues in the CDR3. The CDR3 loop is CASSARQVLNTEAFF. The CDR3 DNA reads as TGTGCCAGCAGCGCTAGACAGGTGTTGAACACTGAAGCTTTCTTT.

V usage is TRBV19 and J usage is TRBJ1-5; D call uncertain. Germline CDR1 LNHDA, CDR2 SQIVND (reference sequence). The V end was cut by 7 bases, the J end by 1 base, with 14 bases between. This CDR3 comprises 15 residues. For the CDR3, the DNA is TGTGCCAGTACCCTGGGGTGGTGGAGCAATCAGCCCCAGCATTTT. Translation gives CASTLGWWSNQPQHF.

The CDR3 sequence is CASSSVGGSQETQYF. The DNA of the CDR3 is TGTGCCAGCAGCAGCGTGGGCGGGTCTCAAGAGACCCAGTACTTC. The chain employs TRBV28 and TRBJ2-5; D may be TRBD2 (5 bases). The germline CDR1 and CDR2 sequences are MDHEN and SYDVKM. This CDR3 has 15 amino acids. V was cut by 6 bases and J by 2 bases, with 16 bases left in between. The full variable domain, its missing parts supplied by reference TRBV28 and TRBJ2-5, is DVKVTQSSRYLVKRTGEKVFLECVQDMDHENMFWYRQDPGLGLRLIYFSYDVKMKEKGDIPEGYSVSREKKERFSLILESASTNQTSMYLCASSSVGGSQETQYFGPGTRLLVL.

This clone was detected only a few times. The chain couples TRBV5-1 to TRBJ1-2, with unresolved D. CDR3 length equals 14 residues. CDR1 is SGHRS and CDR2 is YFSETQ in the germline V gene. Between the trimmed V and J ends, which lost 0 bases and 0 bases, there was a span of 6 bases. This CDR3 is CASSLDSPNYGYTF. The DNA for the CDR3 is TGCGCCAGCAGCTTGGACAGCCCTAACTATGGCTACACCTTC.

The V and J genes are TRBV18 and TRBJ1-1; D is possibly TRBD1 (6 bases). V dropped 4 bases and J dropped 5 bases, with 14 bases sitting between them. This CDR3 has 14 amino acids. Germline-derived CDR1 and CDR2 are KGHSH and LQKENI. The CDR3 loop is CASSLGGAGTEAFF. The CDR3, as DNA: TGTGCCAGCTCACTCGGGGGCGCAGGGACTGAAGCTTTCTTT. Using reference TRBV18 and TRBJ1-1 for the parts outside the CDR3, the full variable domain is NAGVMQNPRHLVRRRGQEARLRCSPMKGHSHVYWYRQLPEEGLKFMVYLQKENIIDESGMPKERFSAEFPKEGPSILRIQQVVRGDSAAYFCASSLGGAGTEAFFGQGTRLTVV.

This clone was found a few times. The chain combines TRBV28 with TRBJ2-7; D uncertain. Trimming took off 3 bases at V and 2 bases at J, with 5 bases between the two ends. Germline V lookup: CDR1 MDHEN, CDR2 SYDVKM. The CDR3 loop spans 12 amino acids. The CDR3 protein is CASSFGAYEQYF. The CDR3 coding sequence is TGTGCCAGCAGTTTTGGTGCCTACGAGCAGTACTTC.

The CDR3 is CASSLTVGKGSYTF. The CDR3 DNA sequence: TGTGCCAGCAGCTTGACAGTCGGAAAGGGGAGCTACACCTTC. The chain carries TRBV5-6 and TRBJ1-2; tentative D call: TRBD1 (5 bases). This CDR3 is built from 14 residues. Per germline, CDR1 SGHDT and CDR2 YYEEEE. The V and J ends lost 1 base and 9 bases respectively, with 16 bases between them.

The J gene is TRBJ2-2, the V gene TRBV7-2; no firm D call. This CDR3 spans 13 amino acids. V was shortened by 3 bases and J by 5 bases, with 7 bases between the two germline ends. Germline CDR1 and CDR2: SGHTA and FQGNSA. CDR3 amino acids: CASSLRPTGELFF. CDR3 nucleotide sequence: TGTGCCAGCAGCTTGCGACCGACCGGGGAGCTGTTTTTT.

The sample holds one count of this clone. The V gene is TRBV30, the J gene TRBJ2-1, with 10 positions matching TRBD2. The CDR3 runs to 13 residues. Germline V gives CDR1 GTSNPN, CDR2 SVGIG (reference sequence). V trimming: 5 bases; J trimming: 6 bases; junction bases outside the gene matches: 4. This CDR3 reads CAWGLAETNEQFF. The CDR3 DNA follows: TGTGCCTGGGGACTAGCGGAGACCAATGAGCAGTTCTTC.